The 31 T cell receptor beta chains reported below all come from one sample, sequenced in a study of blood T cell repertoires in COVID-19. TCRdb keeps only in-frame clones here, not all; method: immunoSEQ multiplex PCR. Of over 150,000 clones in the sample, approximately 85% were seen once. Sequenced material: PBMCs or T cells enriched from blood (not recorded which). Source of these receptors: a man in his forties or fifties who had recovered from COVID-19.

The J gene is TRBJ2-7, the V gene TRBV28, with a possible D match to TRBD1 (6 bases). Germline V gene lookup returns CDR1 MDHEN and CDR2 SYDVKM. The CDR3 loop spans 13 amino acids. V gave up 7 bases and J gave up 3 bases, with 13 bases separating them. DNA of the CDR3: TGTGCCAGCAACAAAGACAGGTACTACGAGCAGTACTTC. Its protein product is CASNKDRYYEQYF.

The chain links TRBV7-6 to TRBJ2-6; TRBD2 is a possible D gene (6 bases). This CDR3 has 17 amino acids. Germline CDR1 reads SGHVS; CDR2 reads FNYEAQ. The V gene lost 4 bases and the J gene lost 1 base, with 14 bases spanning the gap. This CDR3 is CASSSSGGTSGANVLTF. The CDR3 DNA is TGTGCCAGCAGCTCATCAGGCGGGACTTCTGGGGCCAACGTCCTGACTTTC.

V and J are TRBV5-6 and TRBJ1-2, with unresolved D. The CDR3 runs 14 residues. Germline loops: CDR1 SGHDT, CDR2 YYEEEE. Trimming took 4 bases from V and 1 from J, leaving 11 bases between them. The CDR3 reads CASSIGQVNYGYTF. For the CDR3, the DNA is TGTGCCAGCAGCATTGGGCAGGTTAACTATGGCTACACCTTC. The whole variable domain, remainder taken from reference TRBV5-6 and TRBJ1-2, is DAGVTQSPTHLIKTRGQQVTLRCSPKSGHDTVSWYQQALGQGPQFIFQYYEEEERQRGNFPDRFSGHQFPNYSSELNVNALLLGDSALYLCASSIGQVNYGYTFGSGTRLTVV.

The chain has TRBV12-3 or TRBV12-4 and TRBJ2-5; D is possibly TRBD2 (6 bases). The V end lost 3 bases, the J end lost 7 bases, and 6 bases lay between the germline ends. The CDR3 is 11 residues long. CDR3 nucleotides: TGTGCCAGCAGTTTGGAGGGGACCCAGTACTTC. Protein sequence: CASSLEGTQYF.

CDR3 nucleotide sequence: TGCGCCAGCAGCTTCGGGCGGGAGGGCGACGAGCAGTACTTC. Translation gives CASSFGREGDEQYF. The genes are TRBV5-1 and TRBJ2-7; TRBD2 matches at 9 bases. Looked up from germline, CDR1 is SGHRS and CDR2 is YFSETQ. The CDR3 covers 14 residues. Germline trimming cut 2 bases from V and 5 bases from J; bases unmatched to any gene: 5. The whole variable domain, filled in from reference TRBV5-1 and TRBJ2-7, reads KAGVTQTPRYLIKTRGQQVTLSCSPISGHRSVSWYQQTPGQGLQFLFEYFSETQRNKGNFPGRFSGRQFSNSRSEMNVSTLELGDSALYLCASSFGREGDEQYFGPGTRLTVT.

This chain connects TRBV19 to TRBJ1-4; 10 positions agree with TRBD1. The CDR3 is 18 amino acids. Germline lookup yields CDR1 LNHDA and CDR2 SQIVND (reference sequence). V was pared by 5 bases and J by 6 bases, with 15 bases of the junction left unmatched. CDR3 DNA sequence: TGTGCCAGTAGTCCGCGGGACAGGGGTCAAGTTTCCGATGAAAAACTGTTTTTT. It translates to CASSPRDRGQVSDEKLFF.

This clone was seen once. The gene calls are TRBV5-1 and TRBJ1-1, with D tentatively TRBD1 (5 bases). Germline CDR1 reads SGHRS; CDR2 reads YFSETQ. Trimming took 2 bases from V and 4 from J, leaving 15 bases between them. This CDR3 comprises 15 residues. The CDR3 nucleotides read TGCGCCAGCAGCTTACAGGCCGTTATGGGCACTGAAGCTTTCTTT. Its protein is CASSLQAVMGTEAFF.

This clone was picked up one time. The J gene is TRBJ1-4, the V gene TRBV6-4; maybe TRBD1 (5 bases). Trimming left V 8 bases short and J 3 bases short, with 13 bases between. The V gene's germline CDR1 is MRHNA and CDR2 SNTAGT. The CDR3 runs to 14 residues. The CDR3 loop is CASPGGGPNEKLFF. The CDR3 nucleotides read TGTGCCAGCCCTGGCGGGGGACCTAATGAAAAACTGTTTTTT.

V and J are TRBV19 and TRBJ1-4; D possibly corresponds to TRBD1 (6 bases). This CDR3 has 15 residues. Trimming pared 3 bases from V and 5 bases from J, leaving 13 bases between. Germline values: CDR1 LNHDA, CDR2 SQIVND (reference sequence). The CDR3 is CASSIGGAKNEKLFF. CDR3 sequence (DNA): TGTGCCAGTAGTATTGGGGGGGCTAAAAATGAAAAACTGTTTTTT.

The rearrangement uses TRBV28 and TRBJ1-2; 11 bases fit TRBD1. CDR3 length: 14 residues. After removal of 11 bases from V and 8 bases from J, the junction contained 13 bases not matched to a gene. Germline V lookup: CDR1 MDHEN, CDR2 SYDVKM. The CDR3 DNA reads as TGTGCCTCACAGGAGGGACGGACAGGGGGCGGCTACACCTTC. Amino acids: CASQEGRTGGGYTF.

The chain is built from TRBV24-1 and TRBJ1-4, with 7 nucleotides matching TRBD1. CDR1 is KGHDR and CDR2 is SFDVKD in the germline V gene. The CDR3 has 16 residues. The trim removed 4 bases at V and 8 bases at J, leaving 12 bases unmatched. The CDR3 bases are TGTGCCACCAGTGACCCCCACCGGGACAGAGGAGAAAAACTGTTTTTT. Translated: CATSDPHRDRGEKLFF.

In this sample, this clone turned up once. The chain recombines TRBV5-1 with TRBJ2-7; 11 nucleotides agree with TRBD2. The CDR3 totals 16 residues. The junction had 5 bases not matched to a gene; V was cut back by 1 base and J by 2 bases. Germline lookup yields CDR1 SGHRS and CDR2 YFSETQ. Here the CDR3 DNA reads TGCGCCAGCAGCTTGACGACTAGCGGGGCCCCCTACGAGCAGTACTTC. Amino acids: CASSLTTSGAPYEQYF.

In nucleotides, the CDR3 is TGTGCCAGCAGCTTACAGGGTTCAGGAAACACCATATATTTT. It yields the protein CASSLQGSGNTIYF. V is TRBV7-9 and J is TRBJ1-3; D is possibly TRBD1 (5 bases). This CDR3 region has 14 residues. The V end was cut by 2 bases, the J end by 4 bases, with 9 bases between. Germline V gene lookup returns CDR1 SEHNR and CDR2 FQNEAQ (reference sequence).

The chain couples TRBV12-3 or TRBV12-4 to TRBJ1-2; no definite D call. This CDR3 spans 13 amino acids. V dropped 6 bases and J dropped 4 bases, with 12 bases sitting between them. Here the CDR3 reads CASSSGGIYGYTF. The CDR3 nucleotides are TGTGCCAGCAGCTCCGGAGGGATCTATGGCTACACCTTC.

The chain uses TRBV6-1 and TRBJ1-2; 7 bases are a match to TRBD1. V was pared by 2 bases and J by 3 bases, with 6 bases of the junction left unmatched. This CDR3 has 15 residues. CDR1 MNHNS and CDR2 SASEGT come from the germline V gene. This CDR3 is CASSETPGQHYGYTF. CDR3 in DNA: TGTGCCAGCAGTGAAACACCGGGACAGCACTATGGCTACACCTTC.

The chain recombines TRBV11-2 with TRBJ1-6; D is uncertain. The germline V gene has CDR1 SGHAT and CDR2 FQNNGV. Trimming removed 1 base from V and 0 bases from J, with 13 bases in between. The CDR3 has 18 residues. The DNA for the CDR3 is TGTGCCAGCAGCTTAGGGACTCGGGCGGTCTCCTATAATTCACCCCTCCACTTT. The encoded protein is CASSLGTRAVSYNSPLHF. Full variable domain (outside the CDR3, taken from reference TRBV11-2 and TRBJ1-6): EAGVAQSPRYKIIEKRQSVAFWCNPISGHATLYWYQQILGQGPKLLIQFQNNGVVDDSQLPKDRFSAERLKGVDSTLKIQPAKLEDSAVYLCASSLGTRAVSYNSPLHFGNGTRLTVT.

The V and J genes are TRBV9 and TRBJ1-1; D might be TRBD1 (6 bases). V was trimmed by 5 bases and J by 4 bases, leaving 15 bases between them. CDR3 size: 14 residues. CDR1 SGDLS and CDR2 YYNGEE come from the germline V gene. CDR3 in DNA: TGTGCCAGCAGTAATGAAGGGGGGGCCACTGAAGCTTTCTTT. This sequence encodes CASSNEGGATEAFF. Full variable domain (outside the CDR3, taken from reference TRBV9 and TRBJ1-1): DSGVTQTPKHLITATGQRVTLRCSPRSGDLSVYWYQQSLDQGLQFLIQYYNGEERAKGNILERFSAQQFPDLHSELNLSSLELGDSALYFCASSNEGGATEAFFGQGTRLTVV.

The chain links TRBV12-3 or TRBV12-4 to TRBJ1-2, with a possible D match to TRBD1 (5 bases). Between the trimmed V and J ends, which lost 4 bases and 8 bases, there was a span of 5 bases. The CDR3 loop spans 10 amino acids. CDR3 in DNA: TGTGCCAGCAGTTCAGGGGGCTACACCTTC. This translates into CASSSGGYTF.

This sequence joins TRBV7-2 and TRBJ2-7; D unclear. Germline V CDR1 and CDR2: SGHTA, FQGNSA. The V end was cut by 4 bases, the J end by 0 bases, with 10 bases between. The CDR3 has 14 residues. The CDR3 region has the DNA TGTGCCAGCAGCTCCCTATTGAGCTCCTACGAGCAGTACTTC. Amino acid sequence: CASSSLLSSYEQYF.

This rearrangement joins TRBV5-1 to TRBJ2-7, with D possibly matching TRBD1 (5 bases). CDR1 and CDR2 from the germline V gene are SGHRS and YFSETQ. V lost 0 bases and J 5 bases, leaving 9 bases between the germline ends. The CDR3 extends over 13 amino acids. The CDR3 region has the DNA TGCGCCAGCAGCTTGGTGGGGCGACACGAGCAGTACTTC. Its protein product is CASSLVGRHEQYF.

The rearrangement joins TRBV4-2 to TRBJ2-7; 7 positions agree with TRBD2. The CDR3 loop spans 15 amino acids. Germline V CDR1 and CDR2: LGHNA, YNFKEQ. V lost 0 bases and J lost 4; bases outside the gene matches: 6. CDR3 coding DNA: TGTGCCAGCAGCCAAGAAGAAGCGGGATTTTACGAGCAGTACTTC. It codes for CASSQEEAGFYEQYF.

This clone was seen a few times. This chain connects TRBV24-1 to TRBJ1-5, with TRBD1 identical over 9 bases. Per the germline V gene, CDR1 is KGHDR and CDR2 is SFDVKD. The CDR3 consists of 16 residues. Germline trimming cut 4 bases from V and 1 base from J; bases unmatched to any gene: 4. This chain's CDR3 is CATSDADRGSNQPQHF. The CDR3 bases are TGTGCCACCAGTGACGCGGACAGGGGAAGCAATCAGCCCCAGCATTTT.

The V call is TRBV5-4, the J call TRBJ1-2; TRBD1 might be the D (5 bases). The germline V gene encodes CDR1 SGHNT and CDR2 YYREEE (reference sequence). The CDR3 covers 16 residues. V shed 0 bases and J shed 4 bases, with 16 bases lying between them. CDR3 DNA: TGTGCCAGCAGCTTGGAACTGGGGCCTAGAGGCTATGGCTACACCTTC. This gives the protein CASSLELGPRGYGYTF.

The J gene is TRBJ2-7, the V gene TRBV10-3, with D possibly TRBD1 on 5 matching bases. The V end was cut by 0 bases, the J end by 12 bases, with 21 bases between. CDR3 length equals 15 residues. CDR1 and CDR2 (germline): ENHRY, SYGVKD. The CDR3 protein is CAISESFRVNPDGYF. Here the CDR3 DNA reads TGTGCCATCAGTGAGTCGTTCAGGGTGAACCCCGACGGGTACTTC.

The chain has TRBV7-9 and TRBJ2-7; no reliable D call. Trimming left V 0 bases short and J 2 bases short, with 8 bases between. This CDR3 region has 14 residues. Germline lookup yields CDR1 SEHNR and CDR2 FQNEAQ (reference sequence). CDR3 DNA sequence: TGTGCCAGCAGCTTAGCGGGCTCAGCCTACGAGCAGTACTTC. This codes for CASSLAGSAYEQYF.

V and J are TRBV28 and TRBJ1-1; D is possibly TRBD1 (5 bases). The CDR3 is made up of 12 amino acids. Trimming removed 4 bases at V and 10 bases at J, with 13 bases between. CDR1 MDHEN and CDR2 SYDVKM come from the germline V gene. The CDR3 nucleotides are TGTGCCAGCAGTTCTCACGACAGAAGAGCTTTCTTT. It is translated as CASSSHDRRAFF.

The J gene is TRBJ1-2, the V gene TRBV15, with TRBD1 identical over 9 bases. Germline assignment: CDR1 LNHNV and CDR2 YYDKDF (reference sequence). This CDR3 is built from 15 residues. With V trimmed by 0 bases and J by 5 bases, 4 bases remained unmatched. CDR3 protein: CATSREGTGSYGYTF. The CDR3 nucleotides read TGTGCCACCAGCAGAGAAGGGACAGGGTCGTATGGCTACACCTTC.

V gene TRBV11-2 combines with J gene TRBJ1-4, with TRBD1 matching over 8 bases. V lost 2 bases, J lost 8 bases, and 7 bases stayed unmatched. The CDR3 totals 15 residues. Germline V gene lookup returns CDR1 SGHAT and CDR2 FQNNGV. As DNA, the CDR3 is TGTGCCAGCAGCTTATCTCAGGGGGCCGGGGAAAAACTGTTTTTT. It codes for CASSLSQGAGEKLFF.

V gene TRBV6-5 combines with J gene TRBJ2-5; D call uncertain. The CDR3 is 10 residues long. The germline CDR1 and CDR2 sequences are MNHEY and SVGAGI. V was clipped by 10 bases and J by 3 bases, with 6 bases between them. The CDR3 sequence is CATLEETQYF. The CDR3 coding sequence is TGTGCCACCTTAGAAGAGACCCAGTACTTC.

V usage is TRBV15 and J usage is TRBJ2-3, with unresolved D. Between the trimmed V and J ends, which lost 6 bases and 0 bases, there was a span of 13 bases. CDR3 length: 15 residues. Looked up from germline, CDR1 is LNHNV and CDR2 is YYDKDF (reference sequence). This CDR3 is CATRAIGTSTDTQYF. In DNA, the CDR3 is TGTGCCACCAGAGCGATTGGAACTAGCACAGATACGCAGTATTTT.

This chain joins TRBV20-1 and TRBJ1-6; TRBD1 matches 8 bases. The V gene's germline CDR1 is DFQATT and CDR2 SNEGSKA (reference sequence). The CDR3 loop spans 16 amino acids. The trim removed 3 bases at V and 2 bases at J, leaving 6 bases unmatched. CDR3 sequence reads: CSASTGGVTYNSPLHF. The DNA of the CDR3 is TGCAGTGCTAGTACAGGGGGAGTAACCTATAATTCACCCCTCCACTTT.